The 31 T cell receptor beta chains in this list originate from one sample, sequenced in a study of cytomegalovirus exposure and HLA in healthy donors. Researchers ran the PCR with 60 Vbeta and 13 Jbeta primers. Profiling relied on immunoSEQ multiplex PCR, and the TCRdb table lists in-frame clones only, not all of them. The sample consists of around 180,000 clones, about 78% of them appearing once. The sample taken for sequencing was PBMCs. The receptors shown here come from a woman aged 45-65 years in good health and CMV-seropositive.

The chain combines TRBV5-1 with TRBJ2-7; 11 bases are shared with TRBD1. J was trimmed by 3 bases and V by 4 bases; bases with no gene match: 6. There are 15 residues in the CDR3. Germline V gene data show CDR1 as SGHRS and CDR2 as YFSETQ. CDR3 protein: CASSLWGQGDYEQYF. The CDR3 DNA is TGCGCCAGCAGCCTCTGGGGACAGGGGGACTACGAGCAGTACTTC.

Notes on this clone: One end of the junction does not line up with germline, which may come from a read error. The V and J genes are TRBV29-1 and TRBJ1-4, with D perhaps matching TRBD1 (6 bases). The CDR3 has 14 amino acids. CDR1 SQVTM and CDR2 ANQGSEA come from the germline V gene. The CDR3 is CSGRGVGAKEKLFF. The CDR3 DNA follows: TGCAGCGGAAGGGGAGTGGGGGCTAAGGAAAAACTGTTTTTT.

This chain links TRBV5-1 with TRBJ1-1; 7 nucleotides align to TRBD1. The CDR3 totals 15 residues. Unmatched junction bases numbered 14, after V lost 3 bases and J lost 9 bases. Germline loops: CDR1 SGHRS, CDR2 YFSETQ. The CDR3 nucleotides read TGCGCCAGCAGCTCGAACTTCCTGACAGGGAGGAAAGCTTTCTTT. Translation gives CASSSNFLTGRKAFF.

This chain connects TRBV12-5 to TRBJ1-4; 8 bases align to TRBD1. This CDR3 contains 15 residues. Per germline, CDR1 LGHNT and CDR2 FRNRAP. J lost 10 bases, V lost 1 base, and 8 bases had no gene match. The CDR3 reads CASGLAHRGVGKLFF. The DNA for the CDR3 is TGTGCTAGTGGTTTGGCCCACAGGGGGGTTGGAAAACTGTTTTTT.

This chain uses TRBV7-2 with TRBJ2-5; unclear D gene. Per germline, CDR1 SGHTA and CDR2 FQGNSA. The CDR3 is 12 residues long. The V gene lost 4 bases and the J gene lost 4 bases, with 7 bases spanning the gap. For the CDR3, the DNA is TGTGCCAGCAGCTCTCTAAGAGAGACCCAGTACTTC. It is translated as CASSSLRETQYF.

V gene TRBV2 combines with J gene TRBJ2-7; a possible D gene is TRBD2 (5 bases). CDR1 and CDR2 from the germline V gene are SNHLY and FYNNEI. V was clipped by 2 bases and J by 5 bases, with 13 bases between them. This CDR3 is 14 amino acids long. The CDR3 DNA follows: TGTGCCAGCAGTGAAACGGGATGGCACGACGAGCAGTACTTC. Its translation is CASSETGWHDEQYF. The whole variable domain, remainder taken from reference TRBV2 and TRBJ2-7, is EPEVTQTPSHQVTQMGQEVILRCVPISNHLYFYWYRQILGQKVEFLVSFYNNEISEKSEIFDDQFSVERPDGSNFTLKIRSTKLEDSAMYFCASSETGWHDEQYFGPGTRLTVT.

CDR3 sequence reads: CASSSPGSGGAFGETQYF. As DNA, the CDR3 is TGTGCCAGCAGCTCCCCTGGTAGCGGGGGGGCCTTTGGAGAGACCCAGTACTTC. The chain carries TRBV5-4 and TRBJ2-5; TRBD2 matches 11 bases. V trimming: 3 bases; J trimming: 4 bases; junction bases outside the gene matches: 14. This CDR3 is 18 amino acids long. Germline assignment: CDR1 SGHNT and CDR2 YYREEE (reference sequence). The complete variable domain, with remaining parts taken from reference TRBV5-4 and TRBJ2-5, reads ETGVTQSPTHLIKTRGQQVTLRCSSQSGHNTVSWYQQALGQGPQFIFQYYREEENGRGNFPPRFSGLQFPNYSSELNVNALELDDSALYLCASSSPGSGGAFGETQYFGPGTRLLVL.

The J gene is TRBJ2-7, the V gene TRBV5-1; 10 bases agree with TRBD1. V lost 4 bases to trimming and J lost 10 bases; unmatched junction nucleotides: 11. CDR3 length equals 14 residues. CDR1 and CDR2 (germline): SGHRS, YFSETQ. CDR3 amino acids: CASSLGTGEWKQYF. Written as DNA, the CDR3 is TGCGCCAGCAGCCTCGGGACAGGGGAATGGAAACAGTACTTC.

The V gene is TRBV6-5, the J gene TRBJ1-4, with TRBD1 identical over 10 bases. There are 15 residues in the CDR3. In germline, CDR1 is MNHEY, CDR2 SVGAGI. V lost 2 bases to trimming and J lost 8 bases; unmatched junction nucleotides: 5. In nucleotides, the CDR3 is TGTGCCAGCAGTTACCGGGGACAGGGGAAGGAAAAACTGTTTTTT. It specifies CASSYRGQGKEKLFF.

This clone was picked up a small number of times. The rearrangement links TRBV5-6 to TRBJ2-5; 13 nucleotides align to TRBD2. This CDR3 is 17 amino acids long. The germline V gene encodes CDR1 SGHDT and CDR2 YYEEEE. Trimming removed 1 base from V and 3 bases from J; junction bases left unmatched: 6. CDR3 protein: CASSLTLAGGPEETQYF. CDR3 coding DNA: TGTGCCAGCAGCTTGACACTAGCGGGGGGGCCAGAAGAGACCCAGTACTTC.

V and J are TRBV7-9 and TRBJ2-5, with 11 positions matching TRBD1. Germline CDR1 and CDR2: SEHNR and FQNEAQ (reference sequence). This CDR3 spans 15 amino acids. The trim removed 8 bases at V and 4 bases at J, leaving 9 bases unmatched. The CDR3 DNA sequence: TGTGCCAGCCCGGCGGACAGGGGGCCGCGAGAGACCCAGTACTTC. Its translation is CASPADRGPRETQYF. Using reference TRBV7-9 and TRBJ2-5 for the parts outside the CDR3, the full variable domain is DTGVSQNPRHKITKRGQNVTFRCDPISEHNRLYWYRQTLGQGPEFLTYFQNEAQLEKSRLLSDRFSAERPKGSFSTLEIQRTEQGDSAMYLCASPADRGPRETQYFGPGTRLLVL.

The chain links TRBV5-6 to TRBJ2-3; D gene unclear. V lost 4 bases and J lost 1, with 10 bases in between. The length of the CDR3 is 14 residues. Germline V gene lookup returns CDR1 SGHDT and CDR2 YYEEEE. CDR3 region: CASSLKLGTDTQYF. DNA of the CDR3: TGTGCCAGCAGCCTCAAGCTGGGCACAGATACGCAGTATTTT.

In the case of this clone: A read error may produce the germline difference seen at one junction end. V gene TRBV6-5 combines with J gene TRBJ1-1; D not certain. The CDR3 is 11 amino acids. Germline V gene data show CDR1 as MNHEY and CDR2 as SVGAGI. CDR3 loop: CAGSGNTEAFF. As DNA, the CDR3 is TGTGCCGGCAGCGGGAACACTGAAGCTTTCTTT.

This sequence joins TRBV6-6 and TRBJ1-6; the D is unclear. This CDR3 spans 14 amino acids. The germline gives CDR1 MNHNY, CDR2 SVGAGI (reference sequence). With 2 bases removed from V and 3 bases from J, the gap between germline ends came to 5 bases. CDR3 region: CASSYHIYNSPLHF. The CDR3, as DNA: TGTGCCAGCAGTTACCACATCTATAATTCACCCCTCCACTTT.

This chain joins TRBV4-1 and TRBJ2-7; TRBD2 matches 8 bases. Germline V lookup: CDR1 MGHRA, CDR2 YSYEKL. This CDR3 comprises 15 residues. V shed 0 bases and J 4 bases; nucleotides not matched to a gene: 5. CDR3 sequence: CASSQDGSGGYEQYF. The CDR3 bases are TGCGCCAGCAGCCAAGATGGAAGCGGGGGTTACGAGCAGTACTTC.

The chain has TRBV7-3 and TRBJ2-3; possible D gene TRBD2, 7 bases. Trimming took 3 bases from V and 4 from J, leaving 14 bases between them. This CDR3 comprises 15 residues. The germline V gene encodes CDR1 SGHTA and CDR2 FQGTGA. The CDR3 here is CASSFSGGQADTQYF. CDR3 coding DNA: TGTGCCAGCAGCTTTTCCGGGGGGCAAGCAGATACGCAGTATTTT.

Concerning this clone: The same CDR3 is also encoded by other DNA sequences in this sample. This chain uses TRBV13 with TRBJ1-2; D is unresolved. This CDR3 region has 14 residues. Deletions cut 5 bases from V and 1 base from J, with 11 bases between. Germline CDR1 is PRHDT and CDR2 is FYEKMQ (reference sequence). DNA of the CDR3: TGTGCCAGCAGCAGGAGAACGGATAACTATGGCTACACCTTC. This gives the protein CASSRRTDNYGYTF.

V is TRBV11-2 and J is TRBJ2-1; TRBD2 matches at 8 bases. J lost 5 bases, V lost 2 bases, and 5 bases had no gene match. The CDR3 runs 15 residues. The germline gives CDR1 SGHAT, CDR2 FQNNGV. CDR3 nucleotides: TGTGCCAGCAGCTTAACGGGGGGGAAGAACAATGAGCAGTTCTTC. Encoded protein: CASSLTGGKNNEQFF. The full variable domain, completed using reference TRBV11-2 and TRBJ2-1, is EAGVAQSPRYKIIEKRQSVAFWCNPISGHATLYWYQQILGQGPKLLIQFQNNGVVDDSQLPKDRFSAERLKGVDSTLKIQPAKLEDSAVYLCASSLTGGKNNEQFFGPGTRLTVL.

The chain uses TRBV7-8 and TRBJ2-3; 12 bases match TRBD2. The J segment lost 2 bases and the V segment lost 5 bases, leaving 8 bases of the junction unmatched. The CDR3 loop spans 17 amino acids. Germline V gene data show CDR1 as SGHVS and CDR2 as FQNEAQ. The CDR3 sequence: CASSPRTSGATTDTQYF. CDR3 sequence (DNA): TGTGCCAGCAGCCCTCGGACTAGCGGGGCTACCACAGATACGCAGTATTTT.

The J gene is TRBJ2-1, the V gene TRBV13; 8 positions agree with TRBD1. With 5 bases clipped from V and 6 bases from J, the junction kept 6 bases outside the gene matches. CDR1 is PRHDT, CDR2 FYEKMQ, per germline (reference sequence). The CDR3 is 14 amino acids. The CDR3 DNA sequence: TGTGCCAGCAGCCCGAAAACAGGGGGCAATGAGCAGTTCTTC. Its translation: CASSPKTGGNEQFF.

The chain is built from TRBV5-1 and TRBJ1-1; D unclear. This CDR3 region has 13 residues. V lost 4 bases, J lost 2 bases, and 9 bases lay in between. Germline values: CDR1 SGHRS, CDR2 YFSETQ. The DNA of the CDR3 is TGCGCCAGCAGCCGAACAGTAAACACTGAAGCTTTCTTT. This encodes CASSRTVNTEAFF.

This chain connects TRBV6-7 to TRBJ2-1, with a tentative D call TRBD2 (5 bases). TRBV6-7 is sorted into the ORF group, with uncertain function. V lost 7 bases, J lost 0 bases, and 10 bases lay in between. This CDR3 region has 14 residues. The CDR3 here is CASNGLPSYNEQFF. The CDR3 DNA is TGTGCCAGCAATGGACTCCCCTCCTACAATGAGCAGTTCTTC.

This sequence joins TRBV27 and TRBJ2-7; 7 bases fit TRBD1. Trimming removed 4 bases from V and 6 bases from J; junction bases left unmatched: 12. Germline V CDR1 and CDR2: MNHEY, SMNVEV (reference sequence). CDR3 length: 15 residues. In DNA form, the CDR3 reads TGTGCCAGCAGTTCTTTTCAACAGGGGAAGCGCGAGCAGTACTTC. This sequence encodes CASSSFQQGKREQYF.

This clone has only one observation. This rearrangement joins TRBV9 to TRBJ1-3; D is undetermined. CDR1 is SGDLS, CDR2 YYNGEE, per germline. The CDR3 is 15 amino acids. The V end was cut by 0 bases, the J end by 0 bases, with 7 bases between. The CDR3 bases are TGTGCCAGCAGCGTAGGTGACTTCTCTGGAAACACCATATATTTT. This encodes CASSVGDFSGNTIYF.

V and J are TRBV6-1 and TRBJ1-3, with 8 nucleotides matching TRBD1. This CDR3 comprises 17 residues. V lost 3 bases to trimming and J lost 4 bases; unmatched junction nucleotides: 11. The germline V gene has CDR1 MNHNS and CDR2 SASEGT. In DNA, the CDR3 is TGTGCCAGCAGTGACCTCTTCCAGGGGGCGAGGGGAAACACCATATATTTT. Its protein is CASSDLFQGARGNTIYF.

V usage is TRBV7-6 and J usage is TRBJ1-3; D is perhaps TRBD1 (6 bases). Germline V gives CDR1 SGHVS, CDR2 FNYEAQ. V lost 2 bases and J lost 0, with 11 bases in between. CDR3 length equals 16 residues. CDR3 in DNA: TGTGCCAGCAGCTTAATCCAGGGGAGCTCTGGAAACACCATATATTTT. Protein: CASSLIQGSSGNTIYF.

The CDR3 region is CASSSLSGLGEQYF. DNA of the CDR3: TGCGCCAGCAGCTCCCTATCGGGGTTAGGCGAGCAGTACTTC. The chain carries TRBV5-1 and TRBJ2-7; tentatively, D is TRBD2 (5 bases). The germline V and J ends were trimmed by 3 bases and 6 bases, with 16 bases remaining between them. The CDR3 is made up of 14 amino acids. Germline CDR1 is SGHRS and CDR2 is YFSETQ.

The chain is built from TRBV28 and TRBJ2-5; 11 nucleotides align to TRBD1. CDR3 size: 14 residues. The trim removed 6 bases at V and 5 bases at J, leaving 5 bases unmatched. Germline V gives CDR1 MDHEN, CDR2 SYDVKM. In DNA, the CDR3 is TGTGCCAGCAGCATCGGGACAGGGGGGGAGACCCAGTACTTC. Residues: CASSIGTGGETQYF.

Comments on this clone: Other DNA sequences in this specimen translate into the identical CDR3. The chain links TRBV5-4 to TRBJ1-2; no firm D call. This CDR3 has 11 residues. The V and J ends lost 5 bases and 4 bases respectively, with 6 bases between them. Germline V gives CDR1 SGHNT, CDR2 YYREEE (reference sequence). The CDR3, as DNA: TGTGCCAGCAGTTCGGTCTATGGCTACACCTTC. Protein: CASSSVYGYTF.

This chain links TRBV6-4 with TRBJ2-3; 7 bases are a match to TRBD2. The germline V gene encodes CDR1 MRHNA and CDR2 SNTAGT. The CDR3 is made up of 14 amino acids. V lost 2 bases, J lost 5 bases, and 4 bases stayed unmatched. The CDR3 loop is CASSDDGGEDTQYF. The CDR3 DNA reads TGTGCCAGCAGTGACGATGGGGGGGAAGATACGCAGTATTTT.

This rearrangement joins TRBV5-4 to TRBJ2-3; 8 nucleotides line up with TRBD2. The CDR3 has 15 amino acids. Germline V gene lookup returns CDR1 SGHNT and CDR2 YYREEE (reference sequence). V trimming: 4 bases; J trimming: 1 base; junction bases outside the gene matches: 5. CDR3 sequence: CASSQPLAGTDTQYF. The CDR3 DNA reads TGTGCCAGCAGCCAACCACTAGCGGGCACAGATACGCAGTATTTT.